The rows below give T cell receptor beta chains drawn from one sample of a study of beta chain features in type 1 diabetes. Profiling relied on immunoSEQ multiplex PCR, and the TCRdb table lists in-frame clones only, not all of them. The data contain about 410,000 clones, about 15% of them singletons. Material: naive CD4+ T cells from blood. The receptor source for this set is a man aged 30-40 years in good health. Each CDR3 is given with its conserved first and last residue. The order of the fields is clone size, V gene, J gene, D gene, CDR3 protein, CDR3 DNA. The D gene is left open where the match is weak. Clone size, where shown, is once, few, many, or a class for clones that have expanded.

clone_size: few
v_call: TRBV9
j_call: TRBJ1-2
d_call: .
cdr3_aa: CASSVVTGSHGYTF
cdr3_nt: TGTGCCAGCAGCGTAGTAACAGGGTCCCATGGCTACACCTTC

clone_size: few
v_call: TRBV25-1
j_call: TRBJ1-2
d_call: .
cdr3_aa: CASSLRSAVAGGYTF
cdr3_nt: TGTGCCAGCAGCCTCCGGAGCGCGGTGGCCGGTGGCTACACCTTC

clone_size: .
v_call: TRBV9
j_call: TRBJ2-1
d_call: .
cdr3_aa: CASSLGSSYNEQFF
cdr3_nt: TGTGCCAGCAGCCTTGGTAGCTCCTACAATGAGCAGTTCTTC

clone_size: .
v_call: TRBV5-4
j_call: TRBJ2-7
d_call: TRBD1
cdr3_aa: CASSSDRGHEQYF
cdr3_nt: TGTGCCAGCAGCTCGGACAGGGGGCACGAGCAGTACTTC

clone_size: .
v_call: TRBV11-3
j_call: TRBJ2-4
d_call: TRBD2
cdr3_aa: CASSFRLAGSKNIQYF
cdr3_nt: TGTGCCAGCAGCTTCCGACTAGCGGGATCCAAAAACATTCAGTACTTC

clone_size: .
v_call: TRBV12-5
j_call: TRBJ1-2
d_call: .
cdr3_aa: CASGLGAVSYGYTF
cdr3_nt: TGTGCTAGTGGTCTCGGTGCAGTTAGCTATGGCTACACCTTC

clone_size: .
v_call: TRBV9
j_call: TRBJ2-1
d_call: TRBD2
cdr3_aa: CASSVGTSGIGYNEQFF
cdr3_nt: TGTGCCAGCAGCGTAGGGACTAGCGGGATCGGATACAATGAGCAGTTCTTC

clone_size: few
v_call: TRBV29-1
j_call: TRBJ1-2
d_call: .
cdr3_aa: CSTRTDIYGYTF
cdr3_nt: TGCAGCACTCGGACAGATATCTATGGCTACACCTTC

clone_size: .
v_call: TRBV5-1
j_call: TRBJ1-6
d_call: .
cdr3_aa: CASRGDSPLHF
cdr3_nt: TGCGCCAGCAGGGGGGATTCACCCCTCCACTTT

clone_size: .
v_call: TRBV4-1
j_call: TRBJ2-7
d_call: .
cdr3_aa: CASSPFGGSSYEQYF
cdr3_nt: TGCGCCAGCAGCCCCTTCGGGGGTAGCTCCTACGAGCAGTACTTC

clone_size: .
v_call: TRBV30
j_call: TRBJ1-1
d_call: .
cdr3_aa: CAWSVVGQNEAFF
cdr3_nt: TGTGCCTGGAGTGTGGTAGGACAGAATGAAGCTTTCTTT

clone_size: few
v_call: TRBV7-9
j_call: TRBJ2-5
d_call: .
cdr3_aa: CASSLARETQYF
cdr3_nt: TGTGCCAGCAGCTTAGCACGGGAGACCCAGTACTTC

clone_size: .
v_call: TRBV19
j_call: TRBJ1-2
d_call: .
cdr3_aa: CASRQGVSYGYTF
cdr3_nt: TGTGCCAGTAGACAGGGAGTTTCCTATGGCTACACCTTC

clone_size: few
v_call: TRBV4-3
j_call: TRBJ2-1
d_call: TRBD2
cdr3_aa: CASSQRTQTSGGYNEQFF
cdr3_nt: TGCGCCAGCAGCCAACGGACCCAGACTAGCGGGGGCTACAATGAGCAGTTCTTC

clone_size: .
v_call: TRBV7-2
j_call: TRBJ2-5
d_call: TRBD2
cdr3_aa: CASSPERGSQETQYF
cdr3_nt: TGTGCCAGCAGCCCAGAGCGGGGGTCCCAAGAGACCCAGTACTTC

clone_size: .
v_call: TRBV7-2
j_call: TRBJ2-5
d_call: TRBD1
cdr3_aa: CASSSRTGVQTQYF
cdr3_nt: TGTGCCAGCAGCTCCAGGACAGGGGTACAGACCCAGTACTTC

clone_size: few
v_call: TRBV27
j_call: TRBJ2-5
d_call: TRBD2
cdr3_aa: CASSLFPGLATQETQYF
cdr3_nt: TGTGCCAGCAGTTTATTCCCGGGACTAGCGACTCAAGAGACCCAGTACTTC

clone_size: .
v_call: TRBV19
j_call: TRBJ2-5
d_call: TRBD1
cdr3_aa: CASSTDRGRETQYF
cdr3_nt: TGTGCCAGTAGCACCGACAGGGGGAGAGAGACCCAGTACTTC

clone_size: few
v_call: TRBV29-1
j_call: TRBJ2-3
d_call: TRBD1
cdr3_aa: CSVGTGVQYF
cdr3_nt: TGCAGCGTTGGGACAGGGGTACAGTATTTT

clone_size: few
v_call: TRBV7-2
j_call: TRBJ2-5
d_call: .
cdr3_aa: CASTRRGSYQETQYF
cdr3_nt: TGTGCCAGCACTCGTCGAGGATCGTACCAAGAGACCCAGTACTTC

clone_size: few
v_call: TRBV6-1
j_call: TRBJ2-5
d_call: .
cdr3_aa: CASSDSAQETQYF
cdr3_nt: TGTGCCAGCAGTGACAGCGCGCAAGAGACCCAGTACTTC

clone_size: .
v_call: TRBV2
j_call: TRBJ1-4
d_call: TRBD1
cdr3_aa: CAGTGLEKLFF
cdr3_nt: TGTGCCGGGACAGGGCTCGAAAAACTGTTTTTT

clone_size: few
v_call: TRBV12-5
j_call: TRBJ2-3
d_call: .
cdr3_aa: CASAPFVTRAADTQYF
cdr3_nt: TGTGCTAGTGCGCCCTTCGTGACTAGGGCCGCAGATACGCAGTATTTT

clone_size: .
v_call: TRBV30
j_call: TRBJ1-1
d_call: .
cdr3_aa: CAWSSGPLNTEAFF
cdr3_nt: TGTGCCTGGAGCTCGGGACCTCTCAACACTGAAGCTTTCTTT

clone_size: .
v_call: TRBV6-1
j_call: TRBJ2-3
d_call: TRBD2
cdr3_aa: CASREDRTSGRAADTQYF
cdr3_nt: TGTGCCAGCAGGGAAGACCGGACTAGCGGGAGGGCCGCAGATACGCAGTATTTT

clone_size: .
v_call: TRBV15
j_call: TRBJ2-1
d_call: .
cdr3_aa: CATSRETGRSEQFF
cdr3_nt: TGTGCCACCAGCAGAGAAACAGGGAGGAGTGAGCAGTTCTTC

clone_size: .
v_call: TRBV30
j_call: TRBJ2-1
d_call: .
cdr3_aa: CAWTPYFGIHNEQFF
cdr3_nt: TGTGCCTGGACCCCATATTTCGGGATCCACAATGAGCAGTTCTTC

clone_size: few
v_call: TRBV2
j_call: TRBJ1-1
d_call: TRBD1
cdr3_aa: CASSINPRTGSEAFF
cdr3_nt: TGTGCCAGCAGTATTAATCCCCGGACAGGGTCTGAAGCTTTCTTT

clone_size: few
v_call: TRBV7-9
j_call: TRBJ2-5
d_call: TRBD2
cdr3_aa: CASSPSGRYQTQYF
cdr3_nt: TGTGCCAGCAGCCCAAGCGGGAGGTACCAGACCCAGTACTTC

clone_size: few
v_call: TRBV29-1
j_call: TRBJ1-3
d_call: .
cdr3_aa: CSVEQGYGNTIYF
cdr3_nt: TGCAGCGTTGAACAGGGGTATGGAAACACCATATATTTT

clone_size: few
v_call: TRBV6-1
j_call: TRBJ2-1
d_call: .
cdr3_aa: CASSEIQGNEQFF
cdr3_nt: TGTGCCAGCAGTGAAATACAGGGCAATGAGCAGTTCTTC

clone_size: .
v_call: TRBV9
j_call: TRBJ1-1
d_call: .
cdr3_aa: CASSVGPGPNTEAFF
cdr3_nt: TGTGCCAGCAGCGTAGGCCCGGGGCCGAACACTGAAGCTTTCTTT

clone_size: few
v_call: TRBV30
j_call: TRBJ1-1
d_call: TRBD1
cdr3_aa: CAWSQGAWTEAFF
cdr3_nt: TGTGCCTGGAGTCAGGGGGCTTGGACTGAAGCTTTCTTT

clone_size: few
v_call: TRBV9
j_call: TRBJ1-1
d_call: .
cdr3_aa: CASSEGENTEAFF
cdr3_nt: TGTGCCAGCAGCGAGGGAGAGAACACTGAAGCTTTCTTT

clone_size: .
v_call: TRBV5-4
j_call: TRBJ2-7
d_call: .
cdr3_aa: CASSLGSGPSYEQYF
cdr3_nt: TGTGCCAGCAGCTTGGGGTCGGGCCCGTCCTACGAGCAGTACTTC

clone_size: .
v_call: TRBV18
j_call: TRBJ1-1
d_call: .
cdr3_aa: CASSPPEGTVNTEAFF
cdr3_nt: TGTGCCAGCTCACCACCGGAAGGGACGGTGAACACTGAAGCTTTCTTT

clone_size: .
v_call: TRBV5-1
j_call: TRBJ2-3
d_call: TRBD2
cdr3_aa: CASSSGLAGADTQYF
cdr3_nt: TGCGCCAGCAGCTCGGGACTAGCGGGGGCAGATACGCAGTATTTT

clone_size: few
v_call: TRBV29-1
j_call: TRBJ1-1
d_call: TRBD1
cdr3_aa: CSVGTGMNTEAFF
cdr3_nt: TGCAGCGTTGGGACAGGGATGAACACTGAAGCTTTCTTT

clone_size: few
v_call: TRBV2
j_call: TRBJ2-4
d_call: TRBD2
cdr3_aa: CASRRLAGLAKNIQYF
cdr3_nt: TGTGCCAGCAGAAGACTAGCGGGACTAGCCAAAAACATTCAGTACTTC

clone_size: few
v_call: TRBV18
j_call: TRBJ1-3
d_call: .
cdr3_aa: CASSPPNGNTIYF
cdr3_nt: TGTGCCAGCTCACCACCGAACGGAAACACCATATATTTT

clone_size: few
v_call: TRBV2
j_call: TRBJ2-5
d_call: TRBD1
cdr3_aa: CASSEGNRGRETQYF
cdr3_nt: TGTGCCAGCAGTGAAGGGAACAGGGGGCGAGAGACCCAGTACTTC